This T cell receptor (beta chain) derives from a study of T cells in Graves' hyperthyroidism and ophthalmopathy. In its sample, this clonotype was seen a few times. This CDR3 has 15 residues. Germline-derived CDR1 and CDR2 are MNHEY and SMNVEV (reference sequence). Trimming left V 5 bases short and J 0 bases short, with 13 bases between. What was amplified from RNA transcripts were TCR beta CDR3 regions. Initially, a first-round RT-PCR of the TCR CDR3 employed the HTBI primer set. TCRdb passed the multiplex PCR reads through MiXCR, listing each CDR3 protein once. The sample shows fewer than 110,000 distinct CDR3 sequences, 47% of them seen only once.

The chain carries TRBV27 and TRBJ1-2; no reliable D call. The sample was blood. This TCR was sampled from a middle-aged man with Graves' hyperthyroidism. The CDR3 bases are TGTGCCAGCAGTCCAGCCGGGATTCCTAACTATGGCTACACCTTC. This gives the protein CASSPAGIPNYGYTF.